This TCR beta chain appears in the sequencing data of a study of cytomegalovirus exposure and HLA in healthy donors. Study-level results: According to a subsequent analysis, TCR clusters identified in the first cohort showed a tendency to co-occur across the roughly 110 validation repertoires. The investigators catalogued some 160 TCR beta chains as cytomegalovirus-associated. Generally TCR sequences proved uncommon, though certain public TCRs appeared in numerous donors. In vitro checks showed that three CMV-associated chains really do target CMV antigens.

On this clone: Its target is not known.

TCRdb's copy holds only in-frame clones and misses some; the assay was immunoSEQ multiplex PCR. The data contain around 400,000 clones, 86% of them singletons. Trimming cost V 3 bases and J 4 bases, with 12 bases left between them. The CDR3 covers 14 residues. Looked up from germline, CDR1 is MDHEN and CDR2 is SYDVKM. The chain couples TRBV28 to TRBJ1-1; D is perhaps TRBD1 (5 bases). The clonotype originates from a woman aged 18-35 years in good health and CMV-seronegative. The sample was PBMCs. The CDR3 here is CASSFAGEVTEAFF. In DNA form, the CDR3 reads TGTGCCAGCAGTTTCGCGGGGGAGGTCACTGAAGCTTTCTTT.